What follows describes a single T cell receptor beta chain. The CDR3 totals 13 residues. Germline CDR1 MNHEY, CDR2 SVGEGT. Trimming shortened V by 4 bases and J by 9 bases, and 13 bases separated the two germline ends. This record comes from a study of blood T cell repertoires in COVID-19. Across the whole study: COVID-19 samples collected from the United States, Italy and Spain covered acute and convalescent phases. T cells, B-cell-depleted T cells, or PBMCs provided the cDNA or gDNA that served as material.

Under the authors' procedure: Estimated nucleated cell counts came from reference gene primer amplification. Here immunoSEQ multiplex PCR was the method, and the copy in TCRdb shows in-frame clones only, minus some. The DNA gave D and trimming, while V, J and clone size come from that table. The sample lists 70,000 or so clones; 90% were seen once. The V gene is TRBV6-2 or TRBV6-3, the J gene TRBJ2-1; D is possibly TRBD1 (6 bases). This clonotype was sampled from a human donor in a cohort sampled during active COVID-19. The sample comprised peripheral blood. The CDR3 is CASSLRDTLEQFF. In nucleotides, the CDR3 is TGTGCCAGCAGTTTAAGGGACACACTTGAGCAGTTCTTC.